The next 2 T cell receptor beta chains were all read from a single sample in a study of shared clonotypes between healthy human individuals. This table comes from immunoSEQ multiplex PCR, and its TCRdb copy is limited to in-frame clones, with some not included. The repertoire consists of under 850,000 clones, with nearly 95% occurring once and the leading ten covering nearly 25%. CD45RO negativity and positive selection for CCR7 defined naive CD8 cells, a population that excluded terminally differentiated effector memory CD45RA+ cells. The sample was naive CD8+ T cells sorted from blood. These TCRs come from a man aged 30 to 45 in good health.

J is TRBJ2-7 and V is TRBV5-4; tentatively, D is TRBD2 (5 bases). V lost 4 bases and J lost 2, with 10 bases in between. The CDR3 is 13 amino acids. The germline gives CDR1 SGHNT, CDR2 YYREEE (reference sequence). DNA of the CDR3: TGTGCCAGCAGCCACCGGGAAGCCTACGAGCAGTACTTC. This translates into CASSHREAYEQYF.

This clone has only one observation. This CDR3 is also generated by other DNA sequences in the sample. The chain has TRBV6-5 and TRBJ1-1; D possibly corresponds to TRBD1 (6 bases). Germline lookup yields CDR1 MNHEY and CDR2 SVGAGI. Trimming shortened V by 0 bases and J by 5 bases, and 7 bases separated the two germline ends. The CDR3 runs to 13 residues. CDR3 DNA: TGTGCCAGCAGTTACTCAAGGGGGACTGAAGCTTTCTTT. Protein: CASSYSRGTEAFF.